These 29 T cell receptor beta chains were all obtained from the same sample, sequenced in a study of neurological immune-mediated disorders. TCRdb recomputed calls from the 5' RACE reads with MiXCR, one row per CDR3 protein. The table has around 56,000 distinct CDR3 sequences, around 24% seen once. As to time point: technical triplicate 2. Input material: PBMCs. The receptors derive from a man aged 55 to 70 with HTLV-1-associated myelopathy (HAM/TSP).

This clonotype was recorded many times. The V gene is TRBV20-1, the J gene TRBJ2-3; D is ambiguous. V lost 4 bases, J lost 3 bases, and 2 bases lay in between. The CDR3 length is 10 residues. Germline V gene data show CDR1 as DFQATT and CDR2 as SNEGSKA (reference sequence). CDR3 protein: CSATTDTQYF. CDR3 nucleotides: TGCAGTGCTACGACAGATACGCAGTATTTT.

In nucleotides, the CDR3 is TGTGCCAACAGAGGGTTAGCCCAGAGGACAGATACGCAGTATTTT. This translates into CANRGLAQRTDTQYF. V and J are TRBV2 and TRBJ2-3; a weak D match, TRBD2 (5 bases). The V gene's germline CDR1 is SNHLY and CDR2 FYNNEI. The V end lost 10 bases, the J end lost 3 bases, and 20 bases lay between the germline ends. The CDR3 has 15 amino acids.

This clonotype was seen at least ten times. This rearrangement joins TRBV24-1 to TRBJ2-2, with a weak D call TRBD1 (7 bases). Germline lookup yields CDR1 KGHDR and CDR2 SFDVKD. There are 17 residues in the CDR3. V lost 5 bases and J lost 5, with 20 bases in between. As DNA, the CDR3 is TGTGCCACCAGTGTAATTGGAGGGGGCCATGGGACCGGGGAGCTGTTTTTT. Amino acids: CATSVIGGGHGTGELFF.

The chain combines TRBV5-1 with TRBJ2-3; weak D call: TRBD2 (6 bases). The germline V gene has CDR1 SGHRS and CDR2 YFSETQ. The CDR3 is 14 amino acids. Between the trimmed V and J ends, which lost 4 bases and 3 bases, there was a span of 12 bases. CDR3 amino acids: CASSRETRTDTQYF. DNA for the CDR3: TGCGCCAGCAGCCGAGAGACTAGGACAGATACGCAGTATTTT.

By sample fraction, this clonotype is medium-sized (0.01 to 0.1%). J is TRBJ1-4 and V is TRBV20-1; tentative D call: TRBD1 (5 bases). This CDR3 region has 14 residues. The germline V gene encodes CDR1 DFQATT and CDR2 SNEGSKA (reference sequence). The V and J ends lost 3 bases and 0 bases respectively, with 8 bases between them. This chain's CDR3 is CSASQGTTNEKLFF. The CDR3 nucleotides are TGCAGTGCTAGCCAGGGAACAACTAATGAAAAACTGTTTTTT.

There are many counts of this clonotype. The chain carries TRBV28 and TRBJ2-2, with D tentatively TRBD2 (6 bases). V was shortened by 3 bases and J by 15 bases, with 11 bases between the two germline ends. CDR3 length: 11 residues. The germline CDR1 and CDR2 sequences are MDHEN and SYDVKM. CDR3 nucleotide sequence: TGTGCCAGCAGTTTTGGAGGGTGGTTGTTTTTT. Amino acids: CASSFGGWLFF.

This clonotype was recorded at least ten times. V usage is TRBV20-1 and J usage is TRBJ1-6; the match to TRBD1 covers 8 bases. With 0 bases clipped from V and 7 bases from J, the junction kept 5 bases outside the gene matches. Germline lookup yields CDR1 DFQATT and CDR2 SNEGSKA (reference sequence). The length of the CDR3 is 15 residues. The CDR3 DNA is TGCAGTGCTAGAGATATTCAGGGGGCAAATTCACCCCTCCACTTT. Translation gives CSARDIQGANSPLHF.

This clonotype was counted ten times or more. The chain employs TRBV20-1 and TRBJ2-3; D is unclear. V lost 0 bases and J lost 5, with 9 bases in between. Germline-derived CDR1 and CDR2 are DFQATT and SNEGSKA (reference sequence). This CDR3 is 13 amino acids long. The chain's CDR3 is CSARDLQVDTQYF. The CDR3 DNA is TGCAGTGCTAGAGATCTCCAAGTAGATACGCAGTATTTT.

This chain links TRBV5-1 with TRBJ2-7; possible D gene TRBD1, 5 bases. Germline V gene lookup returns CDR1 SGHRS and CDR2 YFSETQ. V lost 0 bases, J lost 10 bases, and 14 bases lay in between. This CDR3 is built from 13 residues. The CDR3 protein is CASSLEQGLLQYF. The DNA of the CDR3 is TGCGCCAGCAGCTTGGAGCAGGGTTTGTTACAGTACTTC.

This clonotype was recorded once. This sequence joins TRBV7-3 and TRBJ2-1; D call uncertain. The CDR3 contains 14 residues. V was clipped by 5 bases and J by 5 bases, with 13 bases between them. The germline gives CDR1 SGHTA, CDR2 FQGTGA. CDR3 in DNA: TGTGCCAGCAGCCCCACAACTAAGAACAATGAGCAGTTCTTC. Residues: CASSPTTKNNEQFF.

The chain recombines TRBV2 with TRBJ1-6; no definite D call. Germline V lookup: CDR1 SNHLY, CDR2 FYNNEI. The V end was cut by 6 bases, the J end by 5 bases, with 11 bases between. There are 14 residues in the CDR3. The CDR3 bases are TGTGCCAGCAGCGACCCACAGCATAATTCACCCCTCCACTTT. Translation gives CASSDPQHNSPLHF. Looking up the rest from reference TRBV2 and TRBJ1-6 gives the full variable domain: EPEVTQTPSHQVTQMGQEVILRCVPISNHLYFYWYRQILGQKVEFLVSFYNNEISEKSEIFDDQFSVERPDGSNFTLKIRSTKLEDSAMYFCASSDPQHNSPLHFGNGTRLTVT.

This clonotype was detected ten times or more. DNA of the CDR3: TGTGCCAGCAGCCCGGGCCTTGGGGACCAAGCTTTCTTT. It translates to CASSPGLGDQAFF. The genes are TRBV5-6 and TRBJ1-1, with a possible D match to TRBD1 (5 bases). Trimming took 4 bases from V and 9 from J, leaving 16 bases between them. The CDR3 runs 13 residues. Germline V CDR1 and CDR2: SGHDT, YYEEEE.

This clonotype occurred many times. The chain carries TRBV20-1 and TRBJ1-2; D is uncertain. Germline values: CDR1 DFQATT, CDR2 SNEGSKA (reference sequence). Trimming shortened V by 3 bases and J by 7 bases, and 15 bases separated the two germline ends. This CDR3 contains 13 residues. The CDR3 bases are TGCAGTGCTAGCGTAGGGAGCCGGAGTGGCTACACCTTC. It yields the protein CSASVGSRSGYTF.

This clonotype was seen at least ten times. The CDR3 DNA follows: TGTGCCACCGGACAGTCGAACACTGAAGCTTTCTTT. Its protein is CATGQSNTEAFF. J is TRBJ1-1 and V is TRBV10-3; D is perhaps TRBD1 (6 bases). The CDR3 is 12 residues long. The ends were cut back, 10 bases at V and 1 base at J, with 10 bases in the middle. Germline values: CDR1 ENHRY, CDR2 SYGVKD.

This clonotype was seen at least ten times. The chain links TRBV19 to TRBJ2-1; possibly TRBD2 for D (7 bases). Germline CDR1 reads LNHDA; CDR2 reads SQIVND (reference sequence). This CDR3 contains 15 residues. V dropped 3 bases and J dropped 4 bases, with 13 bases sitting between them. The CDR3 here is CASSMIGGPYNEQFF. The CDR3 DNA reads TGTGCCAGTAGTATGATCGGGGGGCCTTACAATGAGCAGTTCTTC.

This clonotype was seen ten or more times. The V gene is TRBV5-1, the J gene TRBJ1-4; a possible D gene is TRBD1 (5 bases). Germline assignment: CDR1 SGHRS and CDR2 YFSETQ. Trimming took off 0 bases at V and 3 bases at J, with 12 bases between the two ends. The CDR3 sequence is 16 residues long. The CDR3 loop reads CASSLGPGRSNEKLFF. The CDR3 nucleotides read TGCGCCAGCAGCTTGGGACCGGGACGGTCTAATGAAAAACTGTTTTTT.

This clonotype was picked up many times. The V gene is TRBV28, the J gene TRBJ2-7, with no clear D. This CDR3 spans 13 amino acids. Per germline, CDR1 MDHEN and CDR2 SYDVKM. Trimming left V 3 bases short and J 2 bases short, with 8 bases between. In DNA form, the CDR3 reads TGTGCCAGCAGTTTGCACCAAACCTACGAGCAGTACTTC. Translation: CASSLHQTYEQYF.

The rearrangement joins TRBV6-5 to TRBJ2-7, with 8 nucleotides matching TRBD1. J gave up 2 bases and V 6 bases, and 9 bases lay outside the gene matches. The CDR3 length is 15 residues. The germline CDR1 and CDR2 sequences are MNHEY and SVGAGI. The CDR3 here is CASSLGQGGPYEQYF. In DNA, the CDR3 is TGTGCCAGCAGCCTTGGACAGGGTGGGCCCTACGAGCAGTACTTC.

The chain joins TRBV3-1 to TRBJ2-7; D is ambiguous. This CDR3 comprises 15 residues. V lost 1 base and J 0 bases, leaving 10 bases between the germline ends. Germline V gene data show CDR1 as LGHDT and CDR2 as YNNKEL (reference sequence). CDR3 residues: CASSQGTDLSYEQYF. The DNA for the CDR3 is TGTGCCAGCAGCCAAGGGACGGACCTCTCCTACGAGCAGTACTTC.

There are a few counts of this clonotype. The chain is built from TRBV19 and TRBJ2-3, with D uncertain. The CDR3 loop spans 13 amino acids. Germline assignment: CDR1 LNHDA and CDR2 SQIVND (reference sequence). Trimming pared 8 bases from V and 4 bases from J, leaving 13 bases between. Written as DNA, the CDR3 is TGTGCCAGTGCCCCCCGAGAGGCAGATACGCAGTATTTT. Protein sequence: CASAPREADTQYF. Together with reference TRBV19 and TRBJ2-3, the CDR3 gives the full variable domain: DGGITQSPKYLFRKEGQNVTLSCEQNLNHDAMYWYRQDPGQGLRLIYYSQIVNDFQKGDIAEGYSVSREKKESFPLTVTSAQKNPTAFYLCASAPREADTQYFGPGTRLTVL.

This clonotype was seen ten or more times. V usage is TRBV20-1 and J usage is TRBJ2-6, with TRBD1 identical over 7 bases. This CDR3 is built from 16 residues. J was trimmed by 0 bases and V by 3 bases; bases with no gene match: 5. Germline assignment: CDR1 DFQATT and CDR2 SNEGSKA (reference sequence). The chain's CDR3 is CSARSAGGSGANVLTF. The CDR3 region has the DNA TGCAGTGCTAGGTCGGCAGGGGGCTCTGGGGCCAACGTCCTGACTTTC.

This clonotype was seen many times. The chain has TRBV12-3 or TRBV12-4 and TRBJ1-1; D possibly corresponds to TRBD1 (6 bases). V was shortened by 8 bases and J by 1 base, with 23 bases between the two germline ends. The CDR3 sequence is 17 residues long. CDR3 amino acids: CASAFRDTPRRNTEAFF. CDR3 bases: TGTGCCAGCGCCTTCCGGGACACCCCACGGAGGAACACTGAAGCTTTCTTT.

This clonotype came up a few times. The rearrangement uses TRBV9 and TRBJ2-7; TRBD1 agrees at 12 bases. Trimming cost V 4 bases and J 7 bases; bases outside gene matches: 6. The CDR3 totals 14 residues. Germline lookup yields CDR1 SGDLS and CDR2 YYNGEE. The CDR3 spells CASSPWDRGREQYF. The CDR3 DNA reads TGTGCCAGCAGCCCATGGGACAGGGGGCGAGAGCAGTACTTC.

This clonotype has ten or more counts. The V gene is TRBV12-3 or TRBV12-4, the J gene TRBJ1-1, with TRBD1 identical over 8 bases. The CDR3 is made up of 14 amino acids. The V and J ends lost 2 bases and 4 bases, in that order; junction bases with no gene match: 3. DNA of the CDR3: TGTGCCAGCAGTTTACAGGGGGCGAGCACTGAAGCTTTCTTT. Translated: CASSLQGASTEAFF.

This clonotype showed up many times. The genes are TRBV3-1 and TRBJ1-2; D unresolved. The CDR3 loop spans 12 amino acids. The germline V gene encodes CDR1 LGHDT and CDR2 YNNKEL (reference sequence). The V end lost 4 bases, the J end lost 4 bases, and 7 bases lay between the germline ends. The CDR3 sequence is CASSRGSYGYTF. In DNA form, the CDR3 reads TGTGCCAGCAGCCGGGGAAGCTATGGCTACACCTTC.

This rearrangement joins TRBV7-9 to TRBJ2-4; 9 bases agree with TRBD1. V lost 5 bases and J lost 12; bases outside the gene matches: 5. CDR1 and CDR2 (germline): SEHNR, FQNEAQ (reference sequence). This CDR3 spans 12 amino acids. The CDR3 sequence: CASSTGTGNQYF. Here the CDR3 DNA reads TGTGCCAGCAGCACCGGGACAGGGAATCAGTACTTC.

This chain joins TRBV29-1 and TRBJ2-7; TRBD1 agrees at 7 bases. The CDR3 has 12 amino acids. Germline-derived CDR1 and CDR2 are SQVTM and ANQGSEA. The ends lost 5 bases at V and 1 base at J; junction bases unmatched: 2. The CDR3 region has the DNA TGCAGCGTTTTACAGGGGTCCTACGAGCAGTACTTC. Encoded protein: CSVLQGSYEQYF.

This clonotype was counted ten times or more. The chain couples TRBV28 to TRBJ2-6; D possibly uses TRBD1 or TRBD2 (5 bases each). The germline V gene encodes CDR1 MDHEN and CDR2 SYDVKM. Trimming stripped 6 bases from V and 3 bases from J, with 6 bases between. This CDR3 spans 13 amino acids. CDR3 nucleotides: TGTGCCAGCAGGAGGGGTGGGGCCAACGTCCTGACTTTC. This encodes CASRRGGANVLTF.

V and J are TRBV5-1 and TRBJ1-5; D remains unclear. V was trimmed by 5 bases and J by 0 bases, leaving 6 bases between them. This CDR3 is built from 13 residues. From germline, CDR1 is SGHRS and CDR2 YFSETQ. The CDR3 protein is CASRPGSNQPQHF. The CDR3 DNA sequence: TGCGCCAGCAGACCGGGTAGCAATCAGCCCCAGCATTTT.